What follows is one TCR beta chain and its context. With TRAV- and TRBV-specific primers, first-strand cDNA was made, covering the alpha and beta chains. TCRs underwent roughly 19 PCR cycles of amplification with a constant-region primer and V-primer adapter. TCRdb re-derived calls from the reads in MiXCR, one entry per CDR3 protein. The sample contains roughly 39,000 distinct CDR3 sequences, about 28% of which appear only once. CDR1 is MNHEY and CDR2 is SVGEGT in the germline V gene. With V trimmed by 5 bases and J by 3 bases, 6 bases remained unmatched. The CDR3 loop spans 15 amino acids. This sample is drawn from a study of low-dose radiotherapy and immunotherapy resistance in tumors. Study-wide context: From cycle 1 day 1, patients took oral aspirin 300 mg every day for four cycles.

Stated time point: before trial treatment. The clonotype originates from a male donor with gallbladder cancer. The chain has TRBV6-2 or TRBV6-3 and TRBJ2-7; 11 bases map to TRBD2. Sequences were derived from PBMCs, sampled before treatment. The CDR3 protein is CASSEDGTSGYEQYF. The DNA for the CDR3 is TGTGCCAGCAGTGAGGACGGGACTAGCGGCTACGAGCAGTACTTC.